The source of this TCR beta chain is a study of cytomegalovirus exposure and HLA in healthy donors. Study results and limitations: What TCR beta sequences reportedly achieved was accurate prediction of HLA-A and HLA-B alleles in most subjects. Several of the most significant clusters appeared, in a later analysis, to be linked to common viral pathogens.

This CDR3 contains 15 residues. About this clone: Its specificity is unknown.

Vbeta (60) and Jbeta (13) primers were used in the PCR. Assay: immunoSEQ multiplex PCR; the TCRdb copy retains only in-frame clones and omits some. The sample carries 310,000 or so clones, around 90% recorded once. The specimen was PBMCs. The genes are TRBV21-1 and TRBJ2-7; the table names TRBD1, a call not compared with the DNA. TRBV21-1 is reported as a pseudogene. This receptor was obtained from a woman aged 18-29 years in good health and CMV-seronegative. CDR3 in amino acids: CASSKRDREQYEQYF. The CDR3, as DNA: TGTGCCAGCAGCAAAAGGGACAGGGAGCAGTACGAGCAGTACTTC.